Listed below are T cell receptor beta chains from one sample, sequenced in a study of cytomegalovirus exposure and HLA in healthy donors. Profiled with immunoSEQ multiplex PCR; TCRdb holds only in-frame clones, not every one. The sample includes 190,000 or so clones, roughly 83% of them seen just once. The sequencing sample was made of PBMCs. The receptors were sampled from a male donor in good health and CMV-seropositive. Both conserved end residues are part of each CDR3. Fields, in order: clone size, V gene, J gene, D gene, CDR3 DNA, CDR3 protein. D genes are given only for firm matches. Some rows mark clone size as missing; the rest say once, few, many or name a class of expanded clone.

.	TRBV28	TRBJ2-5	.	TGTGCCAGCAGCCTGACTAGCAGGGGAATCTACGGGGAGACCCAGTACTTC	CASSLTSRGIYGETQYF
.	TRBV19	TRBJ1-5	.	TGTGCCAGTAGTATCGACAGTTATAGCAATCAGCCCCAGCATTTT	CASSIDSYSNQPQHF
.	TRBV5-1	TRBJ1-1	.	TGCGCCAGCAGCCGGGTTCGTGCTGAAGCTTTCTTT	CASSRVRAEAFF
.	TRBV27	TRBJ2-7	TRBD1	TGTGCCAGCCGGGACAGGGCAGATGTCGGTCGAAACGAGCAGTACTTC	CASRDRADVGRNEQYF
.	TRBV13	TRBJ1-6	TRBD1	TGTGCCAGCAGCTTTAACAGGGGTAATTCACCCCTCCACTTT	CASSFNRGNSPLHF
.	TRBV6-6	TRBJ2-7	TRBD2	TGTGCCACCGGGACTAGCGCTCCCCGGGAGCAGTACTTC	CATGTSAPREQYF
.	TRBV5-1	TRBJ2-7	TRBD1	TGCGCCAGCAGCTTGGAGGGGGCGCAAGAGCAGTACTTC	CASSLEGAQEQYF
.	TRBV4-1	TRBJ2-5	.	TGCGCCAGCAGCCGCGGGTCGAACCCGGGGCAAGAGACCCAGTACTTC	CASSRGSNPGQETQYF
.	TRBV4-3	TRBJ1-5	TRBD1	TGCGCCAGCAGCCAAGATGTGGGGACAGGACAGCCCCAGCATTTT	CASSQDVGTGQPQHF
.	TRBV7-2	TRBJ1-4	TRBD1	TGTGCCAGCAGCTTAATCGGGACAGGAACGAATGAAAAACTGTTTTTT	CASSLIGTGTNEKLFF
.	TRBV7-3	TRBJ2-2	.	TGTGCCAGCAGCTTATTGGGACACACCAACACCGGGGAGCTGTTTTTT	CASSLLGHTNTGELFF
.	TRBV28	TRBJ1-1	.	TGTGCCAGCAGTTTACCGCCTACCACCAAGTTAGAAGCTTTCTTT	CASSLPPTTKLEAFF
few	TRBV19	TRBJ2-2	.	TGTGCCAGTAGTACATACAATAAACCCGGGGAGCTGTTTTTT	CASSTYNKPGELFF
once	TRBV7-6	TRBJ1-1	TRBD1	TGTGCCAGCAGCCCCGGGACAGGAGTGAACACTGAAGCTTTCTTT	CASSPGTGVNTEAFF
.	TRBV5-1	TRBJ2-7	.	TGCGCCAGCAGCTTGTCAGGGAACTACGAGCAGTACTTC	CASSLSGNYEQYF
few	TRBV2	TRBJ1-1	.	TGTGCCAGCAGGGTGGCGAACACTGAAGCTTTCTTT	CASRVANTEAFF
.	TRBV10-3	TRBJ1-6	.	TGTGCCATCAGTGAGTCGCTGAGTAATTCACCCCTCCACTTT	CAISESLSNSPLHF
few	TRBV6-1	TRBJ2-7	TRBD2	TGTGCCAGCACCGAACTAGCGGGGGGGATCTACGAGCAGTACTTC	CASTELAGGIYEQYF
.	TRBV30	TRBJ2-7	TRBD2	TGTGCCTGGAGTCACAAATCTAGCGGGACACCCTACGAGCAGTACTTC	CAWSHKSSGTPYEQYF
once	TRBV6-5	TRBJ2-5	.	TGTGCCAGCAGTTCCCTGCGCGGGAAAGAGACCCAGTACTTC	CASSSLRGKETQYF
few	TRBV29-1	TRBJ1-1	.	TGCAGCGTTGTAAGCGGGAAGGGAGCTTTCTTT	CSVVSGKGAFF
.	TRBV11-3	TRBJ2-3	TRBD2	TGTGCCAGCAGCTTTCGGAGCGGGGGCACAGATACGCAGTATTTT	CASSFRSGGTDTQYF
.	TRBV7-2	TRBJ2-7	.	TGTGCCAGCAGCCGCCGCGGGTACGAGCAGTACTTC	CASSRRGYEQYF
.	TRBV4-1	TRBJ2-5	TRBD1	TGCGCCAGCAGCCTAACATTCGGGACAGGCCAAGAGACCCAGTACTTC	CASSLTFGTGQETQYF
.	TRBV7-2	TRBJ2-7	TRBD2	TGTGCCAGCAGACCCGGCGGGGGGATCTACGAGCAGTACTTC	CASRPGGGIYEQYF
.	TRBV5-1	TRBJ2-3	.	TGCGCCAGCAGCTTGGGACAGAGCAGAGATACGCAGTATTTT	CASSLGQSRDTQYF
.	TRBV18	TRBJ1-1	.	TGTGCCAGCTCAATTCAGGGTGAGGAAACTGAAGCTTTCTTT	CASSIQGEETEAFF
few	TRBV25-1	TRBJ2-2	.	TGTGCCAGCATGAGACAGAACACCGGGGAGCTGTTTTTT	CASMRQNTGELFF